A single sample is the source of the 20 T cell receptor beta chains below, sequenced in a study of blood T cells in healthy people across ages. Combining a sample-barcoded 5' primer with a J-beta primer mix, a second PCR ran for about 6 to 12 cycles. TCRdb re-analysed the 5' RACE reads in MiXCR, keeping a single row per CDR3 protein. The table shows approximately 790,000 distinct CDR3 sequences, with about 62% occurring only once. The sample was blood. Receptors originate from a man aged 25-40 years in good health.

The V and J genes are TRBV9 and TRBJ2-5; D is uncertain. Germline CDR1 reads SGDLS; CDR2 reads YYNGEE. Trimming pared 4 bases from V and 0 bases from J, leaving 22 bases between. CDR3 length: 18 amino acids. The CDR3 nucleotides are TGTGCCAGCAGCCCAACCTCGAGCCTGGCACCATACCAAGAGACCCAGTACTTC. Residues: CASSPTSSLAPYQETQYF. The variable domain in full, with the rest retrieved from reference TRBV9 and TRBJ2-5, is DSGVTQTPKHLITATGQRVTLRCSPRSGDLSVYWYQQSLDQGLQFLIQYYNGEERAKGNILERFSAQQFPDLHSELNLSSLELGDSALYFCASSPTSSLAPYQETQYFGPGTRLLVL.

The CDR3 spells CASSLNGGEVTETQYF. CDR3 nucleotides: TGTGCCAGCAGCTTGAACGGGGGGGAAGTAACAGAGACCCAGTACTTC. The V call is TRBV7-3, the J call TRBJ2-5, with 8 positions matching TRBD2. Per the germline V gene, CDR1 is SGHTA and CDR2 is FQGTGA. With 3 bases clipped from V and 4 bases from J, the junction kept 10 bases outside the gene matches. The CDR3 consists of 16 residues.

The genes are TRBV25-1 and TRBJ2-1; D is undetermined. The CDR3 is 14 residues long. Germline CDR1 reads MGHDK; CDR2 reads SYGVNS. The V end lost 4 bases, the J end lost 7 bases, and 14 bases lay between the germline ends. The CDR3 here is CASSVRFLRNEQFF. The CDR3 DNA reads TGTGCCAGCAGTGTCCGGTTCCTTCGGAATGAGCAGTTCTTC.

J is TRBJ1-5 and V is TRBV6-1; D may be TRBD1 (5 bases). Trimming stripped 1 base from V and 4 bases from J, with 8 bases between. The CDR3 covers 14 residues. Germline V gene data show CDR1 as MNHNS and CDR2 as SASEGT. The CDR3 spells CASSEGQNNQPQHF. CDR3 nucleotides: TGTGCCAGCAGTGAAGGACAGAATAATCAGCCCCAGCATTTT.

The genes are TRBV14 and TRBJ1-1; D is undetermined. The germline V gene encodes CDR1 SGHDN and CDR2 FVKESK. The CDR3 has 19 residues. The V gene lost 0 bases and the J gene lost 0 bases, with 20 bases spanning the gap. The CDR3 nucleotides are TGTGCCAGCAGCCAAGATCCCACAGCTCGGGGTAACCTGAACACTGAAGCTTTCTTT. Amino acid sequence: CASSQDPTARGNLNTEAFF.

The chain has TRBV3-1 and TRBJ1-1; 7 positions agree with TRBD1. Trimming took 2 bases from V and 4 from J; bases not matched to a gene: 4. Germline assignment: CDR1 LGHDT and CDR2 YNNKEL (reference sequence). The CDR3 consists of 14 residues. CDR3 residues: CASSQSQGVTEAFF. DNA of the CDR3: TGTGCCAGCAGCCAATCCCAGGGGGTCACTGAAGCTTTCTTT.

Here the CDR3 reads CASSPRAEQYF. The CDR3 DNA follows: TGTGCCAGCAGTCCCCGAGCCGAGCAGTACTTC. The rearrangement links TRBV28 to TRBJ2-5; the D is unclear. The DNA end is a closer match to TRBJ2-7, so the J assignment may be wrong. The CDR3 runs 11 residues. From germline, CDR1 is MDHEN and CDR2 SYDVKM.

The rearrangement uses TRBV6-5 and TRBJ2-1; 10 bases are shared with TRBD1. This CDR3 is built from 14 residues. Per the germline V gene, CDR1 is MNHEY and CDR2 is SVGAGI. V shed 8 bases and J 10 bases; nucleotides not matched to a gene: 11. This chain's CDR3 is CASGPGQGMMEQFF. The CDR3 DNA is TGTGCCAGCGGACCGGGACAGGGGATGATGGAGCAGTTCTTC.

The chain carries TRBV10-3 and TRBJ2-1, with 7 bases matching TRBD2. V gave up 8 bases and J gave up 13 bases; unmatched junction bases: 11. CDR1 is ENHRY, CDR2 SYGVKD, per germline. CDR3 length: 12 residues. The CDR3 coding sequence is TGTGCCATCGCGGGGGACCAAGAGACCCAGTTCTTC. Translation gives CAIAGDQETQFF.

The chain has TRBV9 and TRBJ2-4; 7 bases line up with TRBD1. The closer fit of TRBJ2-7 to the DNA end suggests the J call may be wrong. The V gene's germline CDR1 is SGDLS and CDR2 YYNGEE. This CDR3 is 15 amino acids long. CDR3 region: CASSVVGQMHYEQYF. DNA of the CDR3: TGTGCCAGCAGCGTAGTGGGACAGATGCACTACGAGCAGTACTTC.

The CDR3 loop reads CASTAGQGATRNTEAFF. Written as DNA, the CDR3 is TGTGCCAGCACCGCTGGACAGGGGGCCACACGAAACACTGAAGCTTTCTTT. The genes are TRBV6-2 or TRBV6-3 and TRBJ1-1, with 11 bases aligning to TRBD1. The CDR3 totals 17 residues. The trim removed 7 bases at V and 2 bases at J, leaving 12 bases unmatched. Germline assignment: CDR1 MNHEY and CDR2 SVGEGT.

Turning to this clonotype: The junction departs from the called germline gene at one end, perhaps through a read error. In nucleotides, the CDR3 is TGCGACACCGTAGGAGCGAATGAGCAGTTCTTC. As protein: CDTVGANEQFF. This sequence joins TRBV2 and TRBJ2-1; no reliable D call. Germline V CDR1 and CDR2: SNHLY, FYNNEI. The CDR3 contains 11 residues.

The chain couples TRBV4-2 to TRBJ2-5; a weak D match, TRBD1 (5 bases). Germline V gene sequence: CDR1 LGHNA, CDR2 YNFKEQ. The V end was cut by 1 base, the J end by 0 bases, with 9 bases between. The CDR3 runs 15 residues. The CDR3 loop is CASSQGGRDQETQYF. The CDR3 nucleotides are TGTGCCAGCAGCCAAGGAGGCAGGGACCAAGAGACCCAGTACTTC.

The chain has TRBV6-1 and TRBJ1-4; 10 bases map to TRBD1. The CDR3 runs to 15 residues. Trimming cost V 6 bases and J 4 bases; bases outside gene matches: 5. CDR1 is MNHNS, CDR2 SASEGT, per germline. CDR3 nucleotide sequence: TGTGCCAGCAGCAGGGACAGGGGATATAATGAAAAACTGTTTTTT. Translated, it gives CASSRDRGYNEKLFF.

This clonotype was recorded only once. The CDR3 reads CSARVREVNYGYTF. The CDR3 region has the DNA TGCAGTGCTAGAGTAAGGGAGGTTAACTATGGCTACACCTTC. V gene TRBV20-1 combines with J gene TRBJ1-2; D call uncertain. The CDR3 length is 14 residues. The germline gives CDR1 DFQATT, CDR2 SNEGSKA (reference sequence). V lost 1 base and J lost 1, with 10 bases in between.

V gene TRBV27 combines with J gene TRBJ2-1, with 13 bases lining up with TRBD2. V shed 7 bases and J 11 bases; nucleotides not matched to a gene: 11. This CDR3 is 15 amino acids long. Germline CDR1 reads MNHEY; CDR2 reads SMNVEV (reference sequence). The CDR3 DNA reads as TGTGCCAGCAAGCCACCGGGACTAGCGGGGAACAAGCAGTTCTTC. Amino acids: CASKPPGLAGNKQFF.

The chain couples TRBV6-5 to TRBJ2-1, with 9 bases matching TRBD1. The V gene's germline CDR1 is MNHEY and CDR2 SVGAGI. This CDR3 comprises 15 residues. Trimming cost V 6 bases and J 2 bases; bases outside gene matches: 5. DNA for the CDR3: TGTGCCAGCAGCCCCCGGGACAGGGCCTACAATGAGCAGTTCTTC. Its protein is CASSPRDRAYNEQFF.

CDR3 in amino acids: CSGNPGRRQETQYF. DNA of the CDR3: TGCAGCGGTAACCCGGGACGGCGACAAGAGACCCAGTACTTC. The J gene is TRBJ2-5, the V gene TRBV29-1; either TRBD1 or TRBD2 may fit D (5 bases each). Per the germline V gene, CDR1 is SQVTM and CDR2 is ANQGSEA. The CDR3 has 14 amino acids. The ends were cut back, 7 bases at V and 2 bases at J, with 17 bases in the middle.

V gene TRBV28 combines with J gene TRBJ1-2, with D uncertain. V was shortened by 7 bases and J by 0 bases, with 12 bases between the two germline ends. CDR1 MDHEN and CDR2 SYDVKM come from the germline V gene. This CDR3 has 14 residues. For the CDR3, the DNA is TGTGCCAGCAAAAGTACACCCGCTAACTATGGCTACACCTTC. It codes for CASKSTPANYGYTF.

This chain connects TRBV5-1 to TRBJ1-2; 12 positions agree with TRBD1. The CDR3 covers 14 residues. Germline CDR1 is SGHRS and CDR2 is YFSETQ. Trimming took 5 bases from V and 7 from J; bases not matched to a gene: 6. The CDR3 sequence: CASRTGTGGSGYTF. Written as DNA, the CDR3 is TGCGCCAGCAGGACCGGGACAGGGGGCTCTGGCTACACCTTC.